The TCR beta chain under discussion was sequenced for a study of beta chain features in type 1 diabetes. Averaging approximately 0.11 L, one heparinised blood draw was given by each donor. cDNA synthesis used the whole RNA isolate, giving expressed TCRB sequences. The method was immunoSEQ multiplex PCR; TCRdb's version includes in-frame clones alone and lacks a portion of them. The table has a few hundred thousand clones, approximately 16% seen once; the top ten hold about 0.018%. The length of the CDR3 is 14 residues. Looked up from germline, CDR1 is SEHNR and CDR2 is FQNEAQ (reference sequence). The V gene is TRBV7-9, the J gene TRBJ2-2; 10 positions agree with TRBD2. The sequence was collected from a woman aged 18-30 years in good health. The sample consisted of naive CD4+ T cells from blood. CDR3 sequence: CASLAGAMSGELFF. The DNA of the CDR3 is TGTGCGTCCCTAGCGGGAGCGATGTCCGGGGAGCTGTTTTTT.